This T cell receptor beta chain derives from a study of shared clonotypes between healthy human individuals. Deep was the level used in running the assay. Authors' data handling: Filtering differed, since immunoSEQ gave only junction sequences and no quality scores. TCRdb's copy holds only in-frame clones and misses some; the assay was immunoSEQ multiplex PCR. V, J and clone size are taken as reported in that table, and D and trimming were inferred from the DNA itself. The sample includes roughly 2.5 million clones, around nine tenths of them seen just once. Points on this clone: Other DNA sequences in this specimen translate into the identical CDR3.

V gave up 0 bases and J gave up 6 bases; unmatched junction bases: 2. The CDR3 consists of 14 residues. Germline CDR1 reads SGHRS; CDR2 reads YFSETQ. The J gene is TRBJ2-7, the V gene TRBV5-1; 11 bases fit TRBD1. The clonotype originates from a young man in good health. Sequencing used naive CD4+ T cells sorted from blood. Subset here: CD45RA+ positively selected. In DNA, the CDR3 is TGCGCCAGCAGCTTGGGGACAGGGGGCTCCGAGCAGTACTTC. This codes for CASSLGTGGSEQYF.